The TCR beta chain under discussion was sequenced for a study of blood T cell repertoires in COVID-19. Study as a whole: Acute and convalescent COVID-19 specimens originated in the United States, Italy and Spain.

The repertoire was sequenced with immunoSEQ multiplex PCR; TCRdb's copy has only in-frame clones and lacks some. Among some 100,000 clones listed, approximately 92% were seen once. Trimming pared 10 bases from V and 5 bases from J, leaving 20 bases between. CDR1 and CDR2 from the germline V gene are LNHDA and SQIVND (reference sequence). The CDR3 consists of 14 residues. The TCR comes from a woman aged 80 or over with active COVID-19. The rearrangement uses TRBV19 and TRBJ2-5; possible D gene TRBD2, 6 bases. Input material: peripheral blood. The DNA of the CDR3 is TGTGCCACCCAGGTGGGGGGAGCAGGGGAGACCCAGTACTTC. Its translation: CATQVGGAGETQYF.